Included here is one TCR beta chain sequence, with context. Authors' processing steps: The authors estimated nucleated cell counts from reference gene primer amplification. Profiled with immunoSEQ multiplex PCR; TCRdb holds only in-frame clones, not every one. V, J and clone size derive from that table, while D and trimming were established from the DNA sequence. The top ten clones hold about 4.8% of a sample with about 99,000 clones, roughly four fifths of them seen once. This CDR3 comprises 16 residues. Germline values: CDR1 SEHNR, CDR2 FQNEAQ (reference sequence). The junction had 13 bases not matched to a gene; V was cut back by 5 bases and J by 5 bases. The data derive from a study of blood T cell repertoires in COVID-19. Overall study context: The analysed material was cDNA or gDNA that came from T cells, B-cell-depleted T cells, or PBMCs.

The sequence came from a man in his 60s with acute or convalescent COVID-19. The sample consisted of peripheral blood. The genes are TRBV7-9 and TRBJ2-5; the match to TRBD2 covers 8 bases. CDR3 DNA sequence: TGTGCCAGCAGCGAGTGGGTTAGCGGGGTCGGCGAGACCCAGTACTTC. It encodes CASSEWVSGVGETQYF.